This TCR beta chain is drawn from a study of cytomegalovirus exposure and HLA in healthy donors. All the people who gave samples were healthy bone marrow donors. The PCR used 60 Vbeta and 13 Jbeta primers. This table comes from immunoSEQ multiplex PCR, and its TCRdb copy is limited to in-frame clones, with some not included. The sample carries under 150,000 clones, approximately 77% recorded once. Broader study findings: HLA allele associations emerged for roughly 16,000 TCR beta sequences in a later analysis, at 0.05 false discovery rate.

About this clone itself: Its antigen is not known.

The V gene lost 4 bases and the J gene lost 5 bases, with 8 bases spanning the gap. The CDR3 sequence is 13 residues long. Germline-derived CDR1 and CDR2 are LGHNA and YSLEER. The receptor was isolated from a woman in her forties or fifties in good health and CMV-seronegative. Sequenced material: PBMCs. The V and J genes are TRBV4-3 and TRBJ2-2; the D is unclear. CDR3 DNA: TGCGCCAGCAGCCCGCAGGCGACCGGGGAGCTGTTTTTT. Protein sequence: CASSPQATGELFF.